The 27 T cell receptor beta chains listed next were all sequenced from one sample in a study of T cell repertoires in aging, cancer and after chemotherapy. TCR beta rearrangements were amplified from peripheral blood genomic DNA. TRB rearrangements spanning V, D and J were amplified using mixed TRB-A/B primers. One entry per CDR3 protein results from TCRdb running MiXCR on the multiplex PCR reads. This sample carries about 2,400 distinct CDR3 sequences, 20% to 30% of them seen once, and the ten largest clones take 5.5% to 7.5%. The specimen sequenced was blood. These receptors were obtained from a human donor with a solid tumor.

Points on this clonotype: Given the absence of the conserved phenylalanine or tryptophan at the CDR3 end, a read error is likely. The chain couples TRBV7-3 to TRBJ2-5; D tentatively fits TRBD1 or TRBD2 (5 bases each). Per the germline V gene, CDR1 is SGHTA and CDR2 is FQGTGA. The length of the CDR3 is 14 residues. The V and J ends lost 6 bases and 4 bases respectively, with 15 bases between them. Written as DNA, the CDR3 is TGTGCCAGCAGTTCGGGACCCGAGGGAGAGACCCAGTACATC. Translation gives CASSSGPEGETQYI.

The chain has TRBV27 and TRBJ1-1, with TRBD1 matching 10 bases. Germline V CDR1 and CDR2: MNHEY, SMNVEV (reference sequence). This CDR3 region has 15 residues. J gave up 8 bases and V 0 bases, and 6 bases lay outside the gene matches. The CDR3 protein is CASSLSRQGAGEAFF. The DNA of the CDR3 is TGTGCCAGCAGTTTATCCCGACAGGGGGCTGGAGAAGCTTTCTTT.

This clonotype occurred a few times. This chain uses TRBV20-1 with TRBJ2-1; 8 bases agree with TRBD1. The ends lost 6 bases at V and 8 bases at J; junction bases unmatched: 15. CDR1 and CDR2 (germline): DFQATT, SNEGSKA (reference sequence). The length of the CDR3 is 15 residues. This CDR3 reads CSANFPTGARDEQFF. The CDR3 DNA is TGCAGTGCCAACTTCCCGACAGGGGCACGGGATGAGCAGTTCTTC.

A few counts support this clonotype. The chain recombines TRBV12-3 or TRBV12-4 with TRBJ2-7; 9 nucleotides line up with TRBD1. The CDR3 extends over 13 amino acids. J was trimmed by 7 bases and V by 6 bases; bases with no gene match: 7. This chain's CDR3 is CASSSGTGREQYF. In nucleotides, the CDR3 is TGTGCCAGCAGCTCCGGGACAGGGAGAGAGCAGTACTTC.

Of note for this clonotype: Given a much more abundant clone one base away, this may be a read error. The V call is TRBV7-2, the J call TRBJ2-1, with D unclear. The CDR3 loop spans 15 amino acids. The germline V gene encodes CDR1 SGHTA and CDR2 FQGNSA. CDR3 coding DNA: TGTTCCAGCAGCTTAAGGTACCGCTCCTACAATGAGCAGTTCTTC. Protein sequence: CSSSLRYRSYNEQFF.

The CDR3 loop is CASSPNRANYGYTF. In DNA form, the CDR3 reads TGTGCCAGCAGCCCGAACAGGGCGAACTATGGCTACACCTTC. The rearrangement joins TRBV6-2 or TRBV6-3 to TRBJ1-2; TRBD1 might be the D (6 bases). The germline V gene has CDR1 MNHEY and CDR2 SVGEGT. This CDR3 region has 14 residues. V was pared by 6 bases and J by 2 bases, with 13 bases between.

The V and J genes are TRBV27 and TRBJ1-5; TRBD1 is a possible D gene (5 bases). The CDR3 covers 15 residues. The V end lost 8 bases, the J end lost 0 bases, and 14 bases lay between the germline ends. Germline assignment: CDR1 MNHEY and CDR2 SMNVEV (reference sequence). The DNA of the CDR3 is TGTGCCAGCTCAGACAGACCTTATAGCAATCAGCCCCAGCATTTT. This translates into CASSDRPYSNQPQHF.

This clonotype was seen a few times. CDR3 in amino acids: CASSLLGRDNSPLHF. The CDR3, as DNA: TGTGCCAGCAGCTTACTGGGCCGGGATAATTCACCCCTCCACTTT. This rearrangement joins TRBV7-3 to TRBJ1-6; D unresolved. CDR3 length equals 15 residues. The germline gives CDR1 SGHTA, CDR2 FQGTGA. The ends were cut back, 2 bases at V and 5 bases at J, with 10 bases in the middle.

This chain links TRBV4-2 with TRBJ1-2; D is undetermined. The V gene lost 0 bases and the J gene lost 4 bases, with 18 bases spanning the gap. The CDR3 is 17 residues long. Germline loops: CDR1 LGHNA, CDR2 YNFKEQ. The chain's CDR3 is CASSQDGRVRTSYGYTF. For the CDR3, the DNA is TGTGCCAGCAGCCAAGATGGAAGGGTTCGAACATCCTATGGCTACACCTTC.

The chain joins TRBV5-4 to TRBJ2-1; D might be TRBD1 (6 bases). In germline, CDR1 is SGHNT, CDR2 YYREEE (reference sequence). The CDR3 totals 14 residues. V lost 4 bases and J 8 bases, leaving 16 bases between the germline ends. The CDR3 region is CASSPGQIRDEQFF. CDR3 nucleotide sequence: TGTGCCAGCAGCCCCGGACAGATCAGGGATGAGCAGTTCTTC.

The V and J genes are TRBV18 and TRBJ2-5; D gene ambiguous. V shed 5 bases and J shed 3 bases, with 10 bases lying between them. The CDR3 contains 13 residues. In germline, CDR1 is KGHSH, CDR2 LQKENI. In nucleotides, the CDR3 is TGTGCCAGCTCAACACTAACTAAAGAGACCCAGTACTTC. It is translated as CASSTLTKETQYF. The full variable domain, its missing parts supplied by reference TRBV18 and TRBJ2-5, is NAGVMQNPRHLVRRRGQEARLRCSPMKGHSHVYWYRQLPEEGLKFMVYLQKENIIDESGMPKERFSAEFPKEGPSILRIQQVVRGDSAAYFCASSTLTKETQYFGPGTRLLVL.

Sample share makes this clonotype large (0.1 to 1%). The genes are TRBV30 and TRBJ2-3, with 8 bases identical to TRBD2. Germline V lookup: CDR1 GTSNPN, CDR2 SVGIG (reference sequence). Trimming removed 3 bases from V and 4 bases from J; junction bases left unmatched: 6. There are 14 residues in the CDR3. The CDR3 reads CAWSVGLASDTQYF. In nucleotides, the CDR3 is TGTGCCTGGAGCGTTGGACTAGCCTCAGATACGCAGTATTTT.

For the CDR3, the DNA is TGTGCCAGCAGTCGGAGTACAGGGGGCTATGGCTACACCTTC. Amino acid sequence: CASSRSTGGYGYTF. J is TRBJ1-2 and V is TRBV12-3 or TRBV12-4, with 8 positions matching TRBD1. The trim removed 5 bases at V and 4 bases at J, leaving 6 bases unmatched. The CDR3 is made up of 14 amino acids.

This clonotype was observed a handful of times. This chain links TRBV12-3 or TRBV12-4 with TRBJ2-2; no firm D call. The CDR3 runs to 12 residues. V lost 8 bases to trimming and J lost 15 bases, with 19 bases between them. CDR3 loop: CASLHPGSKMFF. The CDR3 region has the DNA TGTGCCAGCCTCCATCCCGGGTCCAAGATGTTTTTT.

The V and J genes are TRBV6-6 and TRBJ2-7; D remains unclear. This CDR3 contains 15 residues. V dropped 4 bases and J dropped 2 bases, with 15 bases sitting between them. The germline gives CDR1 MNHNY, CDR2 SVGAGI (reference sequence). CDR3 sequence reads: CASSSPFLQAYEQYF. In DNA form, the CDR3 reads TGTGCCAGCAGTTCCCCGTTCCTTCAAGCCTACGAGCAGTACTTC.

The V call is TRBV29-1, the J call TRBJ1-1, with TRBD1 identical over 9 bases. The CDR3 covers 13 residues. CDR1 is SQVTM and CDR2 is ANQGSEA in the germline V gene. V shed 4 bases, J shed 8 bases, and the junction held 8 bases outside the gene matches. The CDR3 loop reads CSVGQGGLGEAFF. The CDR3 bases are TGCAGCGTTGGACAGGGGGGACTCGGGGAAGCTTTCTTT.

This clonotype has only a few counts. The chain employs TRBV7-2 and TRBJ2-7, with no clear D. Trimming took off 1 base at V and 6 bases at J, with 10 bases between the two ends. The CDR3 is 13 amino acids. Looked up from germline, CDR1 is SGHTA and CDR2 is FQGNSA. The CDR3 DNA reads TGTGCCAGCAGCTTAGTGCCCGAATCCGAGCAGTACTTC. Its translation: CASSLVPESEQYF.

There are a few counts of this clonotype. The genes are TRBV11-1 and TRBJ2-3; D uncertain. The CDR3 length is 14 residues. V was cut by 1 base and J by 2 bases, with 7 bases left in between. The germline V gene encodes CDR1 SGHAT and CDR2 FQDESV (reference sequence). The CDR3 protein is CASSLGFLTDTQYF. CDR3 nucleotides: TGTGCCAGCAGCTTAGGATTTCTCACAGATACGCAGTATTTT. Full variable domain (rest looked up from reference TRBV11-1 and TRBJ2-3): EAEVAQSPRYKITEKSQAVAFWCDPISGHATLYWYRQILGQGPELLVQFQDESVVDDSQLPKDRFSAERLKGVDSTLKIQPAELGDSAMYLCASSLGFLTDTQYFGPGTRLTVL.

This rearrangement joins TRBV19 to TRBJ2-1; 8 nucleotides align to TRBD1. V was clipped by 3 bases and J by 7 bases; unmatched bases: 14. Germline V gives CDR1 LNHDA, CDR2 SQIVND (reference sequence). The CDR3 runs 17 residues. CDR3 sequence: CASSMVTSWTGKNEQFF. The CDR3 DNA reads as TGTGCCAGTAGTATGGTCACCTCCTGGACAGGGAAAAATGAGCAGTTCTTC. The full variable domain, its missing parts supplied by reference TRBV19 and TRBJ2-1, is DGGITQSPKYLFRKEGQNVTLSCEQNLNHDAMYWYRQDPGQGLRLIYYSQIVNDFQKGDIAEGYSVSREKKESFPLTVTSAQKNPTAFYLCASSMVTSWTGKNEQFFGPGTRLTVL.

This clonotype was observed a handful of times. This chain joins TRBV5-1 and TRBJ2-7; a possible D gene is TRBD2 (6 bases). Deletions cut 0 bases from V and 5 bases from J, with 12 bases between. The CDR3 is made up of 14 amino acids. CDR1 is SGHRS, CDR2 YFSETQ, per germline. CDR3 loop: CASSLGRVNHEQYF. The DNA of the CDR3 is TGCGCCAGCAGCTTGGGGAGGGTTAACCACGAGCAGTACTTC.

This clonotype was seen more than once but under ten times. The chain has TRBV20-1 and TRBJ1-1, with D possibly being TRBD1 (5 bases). Germline V gene lookup returns CDR1 DFQATT and CDR2 SNEGSKA (reference sequence). Trimming removed 3 bases from V and 11 bases from J, with 16 bases in between. This CDR3 has 12 amino acids. The CDR3 DNA reads TGCAGTGCTAGGATACGGGATCCAGGGGCTTTCTTT. Translation: CSARIRDPGAFF.

The chain has TRBV19 and TRBJ1-5, with no clear D. Between the trimmed V and J ends, which lost 6 bases and 7 bases, there was a span of 13 bases. CDR3 length: 13 amino acids. Per the germline V gene, CDR1 is LNHDA and CDR2 is SQIVND (reference sequence). The CDR3 is CASRRELGQPQHF. In DNA form, the CDR3 reads TGTGCCAGTAGGAGGGAATTAGGCCAGCCCCAGCATTTT.

Relative to its sample, this clonotype is large. The rearrangement joins TRBV29-1 to TRBJ2-1; D unclear. Per the germline V gene, CDR1 is SQVTM and CDR2 is ANQGSEA. The CDR3 runs 10 residues. V lost 6 bases and J lost 2, with 2 bases in between. The CDR3 is CSVTYNEQFF. Written as DNA, the CDR3 is TGCAGCGTAACCTACAATGAGCAGTTCTTC.

This clonotype has a single count. This may arise from a read error, as a much more abundant clone is one base away. The CDR3 reads CASSPNGAGGLDQYF. The DNA of the CDR3 is TGTGCCAGCAGCCCGAATGGGGCGGGAGGCCTAGATCAGTACTTC. V and J are TRBV11-2 and TRBJ2-7, with TRBD2 identical over 8 bases. Germline CDR1 is SGHAT and CDR2 is FQNNGV. This CDR3 spans 15 amino acids. V lost 5 bases, J lost 10 bases, and 16 bases stayed unmatched. The variable domain in full, completed from reference TRBV11-2 and TRBJ2-7, reads EAGVAQSPRYKIIEKRQSVAFWCNPISGHATLYWYQQILGQGPKLLIQFQNNGVVDDSQLPKDRFSAERLKGVDSTLKIQPAKLEDSAVYLCASSPNGAGGLDQYFGPGTRLTVT.

Written as DNA, the CDR3 is TGCGCCAGCGCCTGGACAGGGTCGGGCACTGAAGCTTTCTTT. It is translated as CASAWTGSGTEAFF. The V call is TRBV5-1, the J call TRBJ1-1, with 8 bases lining up with TRBD1. The germline gives CDR1 SGHRS, CDR2 YFSETQ. This CDR3 is 14 amino acids long. After removal of 7 bases from V and 4 bases from J, the junction contained 9 bases not matched to a gene.

The J gene is TRBJ2-7, the V gene TRBV21-1; TRBD1 is the table's D call and was not checked against the DNA. TRBV21-1 has pseudogene status. The CDR3 length is 15 residues. As DNA, the CDR3 is TGTGCCAGCAGTCGCGCCCGGGACAGATCCTACGAGCAGTACTTC. Translating gives CASSRARDRSYEQYF.

In this sample, this clonotype turned up a few times. The V gene is TRBV27, the J gene TRBJ1-2; D not certain. V was shortened by 0 bases and J by 2 bases, with 7 bases between the two germline ends. This CDR3 has 14 amino acids. CDR1 MNHEY and CDR2 SMNVEV come from the germline V gene (reference sequence). In DNA form, the CDR3 reads TGTGCCAGCAGTTTATCGTCCGGGAACTATGGCTACACCTTC. The encoded protein is CASSLSSGNYGYTF.